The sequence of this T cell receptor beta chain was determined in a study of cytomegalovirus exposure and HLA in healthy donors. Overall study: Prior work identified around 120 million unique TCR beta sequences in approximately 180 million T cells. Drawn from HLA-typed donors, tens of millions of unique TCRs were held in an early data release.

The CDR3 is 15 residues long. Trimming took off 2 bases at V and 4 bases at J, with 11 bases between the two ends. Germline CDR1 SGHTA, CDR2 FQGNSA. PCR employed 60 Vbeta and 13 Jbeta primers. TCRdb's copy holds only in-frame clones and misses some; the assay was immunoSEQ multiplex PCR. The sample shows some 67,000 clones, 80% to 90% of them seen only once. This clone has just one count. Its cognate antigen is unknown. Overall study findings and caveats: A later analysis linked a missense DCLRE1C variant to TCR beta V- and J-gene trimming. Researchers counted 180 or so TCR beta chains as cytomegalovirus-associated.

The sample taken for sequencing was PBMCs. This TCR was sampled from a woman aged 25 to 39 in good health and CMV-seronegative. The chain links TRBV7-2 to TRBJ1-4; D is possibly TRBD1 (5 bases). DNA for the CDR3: TGTGCCAGCAGCTTATTGGGCAGGGATAATGAAAAACTGTTTTTT. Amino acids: CASSLLGRDNEKLFF.